The clone carrying this T cell receptor beta chain was seen more than once but under ten times. Its antigen remains unknown. Through a sample-barcoded 5' primer and a J-beta primer mix, a second PCR was run for roughly 7 to 11 cycles. Each CDR3 protein is one row after TCRdb ran MiXCR on the 5' RACE reads. The data show 1.4 million to 1.5 million distinct CDR3 sequences, approximately 38% seen once. This specimen belongs to a study of blood T cells in healthy people across ages. Study conclusions and caveats: The unknown donor CMV status may have confounded expanded clonotype changes. Age brought a roughly linear fall in TCR beta diversity measured per million T cells.

There are 14 residues in the CDR3. Germline loops: CDR1 SGHKS, CDR2 YYEKEE (reference sequence). V lost 0 bases and J lost 3, with 10 bases in between. Donor samples were obtained from healthy Caucasian individuals from Russia, aged about 6 to 95. With each sample, at least 5 micrograms of total RNA were extracted. Sequenced sample: blood. The source is a woman under 30 in good health. The chain carries TRBV5-5 and TRBJ2-7, with a weak D call TRBD1 (6 bases). The CDR3 DNA is TGTGCCAGCAGCTTGGGGACAGCGGACTACGAGCAGTACTTC. Translation: CASSLGTADYEQYF.